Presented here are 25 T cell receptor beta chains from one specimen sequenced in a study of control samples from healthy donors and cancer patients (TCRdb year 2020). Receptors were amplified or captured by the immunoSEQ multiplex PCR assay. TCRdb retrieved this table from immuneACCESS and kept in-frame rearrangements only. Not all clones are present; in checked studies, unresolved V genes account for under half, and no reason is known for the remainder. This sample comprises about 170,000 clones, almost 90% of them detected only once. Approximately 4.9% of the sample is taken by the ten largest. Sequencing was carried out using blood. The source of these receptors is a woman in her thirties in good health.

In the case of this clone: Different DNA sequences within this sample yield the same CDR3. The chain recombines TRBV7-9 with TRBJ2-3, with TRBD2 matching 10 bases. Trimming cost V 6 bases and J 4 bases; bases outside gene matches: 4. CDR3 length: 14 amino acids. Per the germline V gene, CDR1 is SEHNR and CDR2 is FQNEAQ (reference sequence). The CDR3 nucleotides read TGTGCCAGCAGTCTAGCGGGAGCCGCAGATACGCAGTATTTT. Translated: CASSLAGAADTQYF. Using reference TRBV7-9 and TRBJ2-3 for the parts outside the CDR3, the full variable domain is DTGVSQNPRHKITKRGQNVTFRCDPISEHNRLYWYRQTLGQGPEFLTYFQNEAQLEKSRLLSDRFSAERPKGSFSTLEIQRTEQGDSAMYLCASSLAGAADTQYFGPGTRLTVL.

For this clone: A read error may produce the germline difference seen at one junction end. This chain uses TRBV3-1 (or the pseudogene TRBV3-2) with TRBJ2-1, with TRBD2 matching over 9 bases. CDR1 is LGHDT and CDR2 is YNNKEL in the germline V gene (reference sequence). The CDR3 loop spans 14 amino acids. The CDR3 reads CASSPGTSYSEQFF. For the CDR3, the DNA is TGTGCCAGCAGCCCCGGGACTAGCTACAGTGAGCAGTTCTTC.

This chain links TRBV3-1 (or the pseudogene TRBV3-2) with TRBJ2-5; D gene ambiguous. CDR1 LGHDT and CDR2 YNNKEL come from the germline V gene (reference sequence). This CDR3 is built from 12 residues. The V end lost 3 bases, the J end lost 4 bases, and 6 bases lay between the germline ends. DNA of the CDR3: TGTGCCAGCAGCCATTTCCGAGAGACCCAGTACTTC. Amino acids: CASSHFRETQYF.

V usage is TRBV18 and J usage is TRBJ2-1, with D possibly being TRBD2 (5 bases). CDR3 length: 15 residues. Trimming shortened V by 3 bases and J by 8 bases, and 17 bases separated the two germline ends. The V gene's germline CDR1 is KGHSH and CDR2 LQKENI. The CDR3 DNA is TGTGCCAGCTCACCGAAAGGCATAGTCGGGGATGAGCAGTTCTTC. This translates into CASSPKGIVGDEQFF.

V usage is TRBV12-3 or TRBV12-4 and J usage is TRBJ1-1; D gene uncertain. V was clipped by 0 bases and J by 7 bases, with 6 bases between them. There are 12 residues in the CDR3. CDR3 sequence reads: CASSLATFEAFF. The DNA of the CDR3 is TGTGCCAGCAGTTTAGCGACCTTTGAAGCTTTCTTT.

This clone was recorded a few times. The CDR3 DNA reads TGTGCCAGCATTCCGGGACTAGCGGCTACAGATACGCAGTATTTT. Translated, it gives CASIPGLAATDTQYF. The V call is TRBV2, the J call TRBJ2-3, with 11 bases fitting TRBD2. The CDR3 length is 15 residues. Germline V lookup: CDR1 SNHLY, CDR2 FYNNEI. V lost 7 bases and J lost 3; bases outside the gene matches: 6.

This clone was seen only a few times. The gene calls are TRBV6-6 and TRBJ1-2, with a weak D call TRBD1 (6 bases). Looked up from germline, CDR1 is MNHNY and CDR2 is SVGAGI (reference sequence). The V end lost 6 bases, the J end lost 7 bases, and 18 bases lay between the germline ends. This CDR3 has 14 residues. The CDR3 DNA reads TGTGCCAGCAGCCCCGAGGCAGGGGCGGTTGGCTACACCTTC. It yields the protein CASSPEAGAVGYTF.

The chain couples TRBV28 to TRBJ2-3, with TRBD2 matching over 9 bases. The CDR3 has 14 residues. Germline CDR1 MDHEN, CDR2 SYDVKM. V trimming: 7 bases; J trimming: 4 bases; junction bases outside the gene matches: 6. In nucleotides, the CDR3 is TGTGCCAGCAAGGCGGGAGGGCCTTCAGATACGCAGTATTTT. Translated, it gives CASKAGGPSDTQYF. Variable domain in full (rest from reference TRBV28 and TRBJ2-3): DVKVTQSSRYLVKRTGEKVFLECVQDMDHENMFWYRQDPGLGLRLIYFSYDVKMKEKGDIPEGYSVSREKKERFSLILESASTNQTSMYLCASKAGGPSDTQYFGPGTRLTVL.

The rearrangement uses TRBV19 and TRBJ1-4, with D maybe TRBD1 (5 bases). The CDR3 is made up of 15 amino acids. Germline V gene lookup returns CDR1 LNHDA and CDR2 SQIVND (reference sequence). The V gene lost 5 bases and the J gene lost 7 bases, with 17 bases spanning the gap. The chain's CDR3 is CASSATGVGSEKLFF. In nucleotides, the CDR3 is TGTGCCAGTAGTGCCACGGGGGTAGGTAGTGAAAAACTGTTTTTT. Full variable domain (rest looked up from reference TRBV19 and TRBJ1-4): DGGITQSPKYLFRKEGQNVTLSCEQNLNHDAMYWYRQDPGQGLRLIYYSQIVNDFQKGDIAEGYSVSREKKESFPLTVTSAQKNPTAFYLCASSATGVGSEKLFFGSGTQLSVL.

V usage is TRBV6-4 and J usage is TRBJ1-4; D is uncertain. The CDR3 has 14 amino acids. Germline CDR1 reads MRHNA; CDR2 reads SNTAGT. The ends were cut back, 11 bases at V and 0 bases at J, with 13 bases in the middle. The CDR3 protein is CAPRRRTTNEKLFF. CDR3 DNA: TGTGCCCCCCGACGGAGGACAACTAATGAAAAACTGTTTTTT.

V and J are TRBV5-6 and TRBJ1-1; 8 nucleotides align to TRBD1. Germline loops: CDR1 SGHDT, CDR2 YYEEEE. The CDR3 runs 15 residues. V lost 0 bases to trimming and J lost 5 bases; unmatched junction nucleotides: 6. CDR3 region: CASSLAGGADTEAFF. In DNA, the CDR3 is TGTGCCAGCAGCTTGGCAGGGGGCGCGGATACTGAAGCTTTCTTT.

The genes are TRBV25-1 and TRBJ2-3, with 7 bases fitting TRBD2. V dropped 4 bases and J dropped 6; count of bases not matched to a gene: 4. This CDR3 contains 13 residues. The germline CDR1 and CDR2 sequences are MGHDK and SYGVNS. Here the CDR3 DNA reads TGTGCCAGCAGTGCGGGAGGTGGGGATACGCAGTATTTT. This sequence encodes CASSAGGGDTQYF. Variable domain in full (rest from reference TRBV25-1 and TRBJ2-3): EADIYQTPRYLVIGTGKKITLECSQTMGHDKMYWYQQDPGMELHLIHYSYGVNSTEKGDLSSESTVSRIRTEHFPLTLESARPSHTSQYLCASSAGGGDTQYFGPGTRLTVL.

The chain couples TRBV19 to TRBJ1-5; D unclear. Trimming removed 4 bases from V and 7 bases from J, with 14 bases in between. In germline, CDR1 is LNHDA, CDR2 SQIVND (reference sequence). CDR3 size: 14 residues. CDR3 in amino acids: CASSTPAMEQPQHF. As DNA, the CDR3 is TGTGCCAGTAGTACCCCCGCAATGGAACAGCCCCAGCATTTT.

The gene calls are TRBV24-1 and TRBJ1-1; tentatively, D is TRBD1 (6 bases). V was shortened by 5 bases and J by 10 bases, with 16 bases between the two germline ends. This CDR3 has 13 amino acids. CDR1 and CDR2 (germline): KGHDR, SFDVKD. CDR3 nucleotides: TGTGCCACCAGTGCGGGAGGGGGAGATTTAGCTTTCTTT. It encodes CATSAGGGDLAFF.

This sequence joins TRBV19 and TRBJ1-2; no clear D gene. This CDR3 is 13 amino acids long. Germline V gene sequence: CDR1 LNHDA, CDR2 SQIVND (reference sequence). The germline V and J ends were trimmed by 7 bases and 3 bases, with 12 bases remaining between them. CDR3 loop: CASIKPSDYGYTF. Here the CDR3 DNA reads TGTGCCAGTATTAAGCCCTCGGACTATGGCTACACCTTC. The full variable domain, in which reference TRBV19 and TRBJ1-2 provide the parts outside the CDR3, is DGGITQSPKYLFRKEGQNVTLSCEQNLNHDAMYWYRQDPGQGLRLIYYSQIVNDFQKGDIAEGYSVSREKKESFPLTVTSAQKNPTAFYLCASIKPSDYGYTFGSGTRLTVV.

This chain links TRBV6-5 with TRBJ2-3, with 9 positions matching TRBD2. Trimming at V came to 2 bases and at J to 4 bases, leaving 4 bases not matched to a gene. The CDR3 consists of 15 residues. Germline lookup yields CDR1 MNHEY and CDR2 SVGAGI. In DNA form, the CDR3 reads TGTGCCAGCAGTTACCGAGCGGGAGGCGCAGATACGCAGTATTTT. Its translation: CASSYRAGGADTQYF.

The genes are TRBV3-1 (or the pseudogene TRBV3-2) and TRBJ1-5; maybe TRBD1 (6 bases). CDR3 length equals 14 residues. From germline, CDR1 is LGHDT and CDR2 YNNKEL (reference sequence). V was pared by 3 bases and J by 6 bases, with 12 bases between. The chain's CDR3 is CASSHGGASQPQHF. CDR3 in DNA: TGTGCCAGCAGCCATGGGGGGGCGAGTCAGCCCCAGCATTTT.

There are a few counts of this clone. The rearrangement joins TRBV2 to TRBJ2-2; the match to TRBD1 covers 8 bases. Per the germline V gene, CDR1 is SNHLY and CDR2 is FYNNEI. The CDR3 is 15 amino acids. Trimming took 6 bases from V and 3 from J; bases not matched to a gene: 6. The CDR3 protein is CASRETGVYTGELFF. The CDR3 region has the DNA TGTGCCAGCAGGGAGACAGGGGTGTACACCGGGGAGCTGTTTTTT.

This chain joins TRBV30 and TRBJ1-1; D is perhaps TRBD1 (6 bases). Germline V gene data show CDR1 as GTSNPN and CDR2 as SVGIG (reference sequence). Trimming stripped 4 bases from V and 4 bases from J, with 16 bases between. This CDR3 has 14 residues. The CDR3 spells CAWTMGGLVTEAFF. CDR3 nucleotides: TGTGCCTGGACGATGGGGGGGCTGGTCACTGAAGCTTTCTTT.

CDR3 bases: TGTGCCAGCAGCATACAGAGGAACACTGAAGCTTTCTTT. Protein sequence: CASSIQRNTEAFF. The gene calls are TRBV5-6 and TRBJ1-1; D is unclear. The germline V gene has CDR1 SGHDT and CDR2 YYEEEE. CDR3 length: 13 residues. Trimming stripped 4 bases from V and 1 base from J, with 8 bases between.

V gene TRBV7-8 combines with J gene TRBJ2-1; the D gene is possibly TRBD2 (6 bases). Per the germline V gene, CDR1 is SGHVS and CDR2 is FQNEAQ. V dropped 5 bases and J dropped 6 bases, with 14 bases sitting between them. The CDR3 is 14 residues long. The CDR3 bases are TGTGCCAGCAGCCCACAACTGCGGGGCAATGAGCAGTTCTTC. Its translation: CASSPQLRGNEQFF.

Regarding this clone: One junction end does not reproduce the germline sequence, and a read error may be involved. The CDR3 DNA reads TGTGCCAGCAGCCGTGGACAGGGGCCCCTTTTC. This gives the protein CASSRGQGPLF. J is TRBJ2-7 and V is TRBV7-2; 9 nucleotides agree with TRBD1. Germline values: CDR1 SGHTA, CDR2 FQGNSA. CDR3 length: 11 residues.

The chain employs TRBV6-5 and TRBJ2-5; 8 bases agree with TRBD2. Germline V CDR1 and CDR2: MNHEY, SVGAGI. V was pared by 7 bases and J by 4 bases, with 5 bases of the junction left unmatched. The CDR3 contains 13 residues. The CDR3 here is CASIGTSLETQYF. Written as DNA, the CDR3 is TGTGCCAGCATCGGGACTAGTTTAGAGACCCAGTACTTC.

The CDR3 loop is CASTRPPVNTGELFF. The CDR3 region has the DNA TGCGCCAGCACTAGGCCACCAGTGAACACCGGGGAGCTGTTTTTT. The chain uses TRBV10-2 and TRBJ2-2; D remains unclear. The germline V gene has CDR1 WSHSY and CDR2 SAAADI. Trimming removed 7 bases from V and 1 base from J, with 13 bases in between. The CDR3 has 15 residues.

CDR3 bases: TGTGCCTGGAGTGGTCAAGACCCCGGGACAGGGTCATATAGCAATCAGCCCCAGCATTTT. Translating it yields CAWSGQDPGTGSYSNQPQHF. The V gene is TRBV30, the J gene TRBJ1-5, with TRBD1 identical over 9 bases. The CDR3 contains 20 residues. Germline trimming cut 1 base from V and 0 bases from J; bases unmatched to any gene: 16. CDR1 and CDR2 (germline): GTSNPN, SVGIG (reference sequence).